The rows below give T cell receptor beta chains drawn from one sample of a study of blood T cell repertoires in COVID-19. Produced via immunoSEQ multiplex PCR; TCRdb's table is partial and in-frame only. The sample has about 97,000 clones; 80% to 90% are singletons. The specimen was peripheral blood. These receptors were taken from a human donor in a cohort sampled during active COVID-19. CDR3s include the opening cysteine and the closing phenylalanine or tryptophan. Fields, in order: J gene, clone size, D gene, V gene, CDR3 DNA, CDR3 protein. The D gene is left open where the match is weak. Where a row states a size, it is once, few, many or the class of an expanded clone; other rows omit it.

>TRBJ2-7|-|TRBD2|TRBV19
TGTGCCAGTAGTTCGCGGGGGGACTACGAGCAGTACTTC
CASSSRGDYEQYF
>TRBJ2-7|-|-|TRBV5-1
TGCGCCAGCGGTACCGGGTCCCACTACGAGCAGTACTTC
CASGTGSHYEQYF
>TRBJ1-5|-|-|TRBV5-6
TGTGCCAGCAGCTGGGGGGGACCGCCGGCAGGACAGCCCCAGCATTTT
CASSWGGPPAGQPQHF
>TRBJ2-1|-|-|TRBV5-8
TGTGCCAGCAGCTCAGCTACGGGACAATCCTACAATGAGCAGTTCTTC
CASSSATGQSYNEQFF
>TRBJ2-1|-|TRBD2|TRBV7-9
TGTGCCAGCAGTTTCGCACCTAGCGGGAGTGGCAATGAGCAGTTCTTC
CASSFAPSGSGNEQFF
>TRBJ2-7|-|-|TRBV27
TGTGCCAGCACCCCACAGGGCCGCTACGAGCAGTACTTC
CASTPQGRYEQYF
>TRBJ2-7|few|TRBD2|TRBV11-1
TGTGCCAGCAGCCGCAGCGGGAGAGCCTACGAGCAGTACTTC
CASSRSGRAYEQYF
>TRBJ2-3|once|-|TRBV7-2
TGTGCCAGCAGCTCCCTGACTAGGTTTGGCGCAGATACGCAGTATTTT
CASSSLTRFGADTQYF
>TRBJ2-6|-|-|TRBV28
TGTGCCAGCAGCACAGGGGGGGCCAACGTCCTGACTTTC
CASSTGGANVLTF
>TRBJ2-7|-|TRBD2|TRBV18
TGTGCCAGCTCACCACGGGTAGCGGGAGGGCCCGAGCAGTACTTC
CASSPRVAGGPEQYF
>TRBJ2-1|-|TRBD2|TRBV7-3
TGTGCCAGCAGCTCGCCACCAGCGGGAGAGCAGTTCTTC
CASSSPPAGEQFF
>TRBJ2-2|-|TRBD2|TRBV2
TGTGCCAGCACACTAGCGGGAGGGGTCACCGGGGAGCTGTTTTTT
CASTLAGGVTGELFF
>TRBJ2-1|-|-|TRBV9
TGTGCCAGCCAAAACAGGGCGGTCTCCAATGAGCAGTTCTTC
CASQNRAVSNEQFF
>TRBJ1-5|-|-|TRBV5-4
TGTGCCAGCAGCTTAGGGGACAATCAGCCCCAGCATTTT
CASSLGDNQPQHF
>TRBJ2-7|-|TRBD2|TRBV3-1/TRBV3-2
TGTGCCAGCAGCGCCCTGACTAGCGGGAGGTACGAGCAGTACTTC
CASSALTSGRYEQYF